Listed here are 32 T cell receptor beta chains from one sample, sequenced in a study of T cells in Graves' hyperthyroidism and ophthalmopathy. Amplified TCR beta CDR3 regions derived from RNA transcripts. First-round RT-PCR with HTBI primers amplified the TCR CDR3 region. From the multiplex PCR reads, TCRdb called clonotypes with MiXCR, one entry per CDR3 protein. Among 250,000 to 350,000 distinct CDR3 sequences listed, about 15% were seen once. Sample: blood. The source of these receptors is a woman aged 55-70 years with Graves' ophthalmopathy.

The table lists this clonotype with many counts. This chain joins TRBV6-1 and TRBJ1-1; a possible D gene is TRBD1 (5 bases). V gave up 5 bases and J gave up 1 base, with 8 bases separating them. CDR3 length equals 13 residues. Per the germline V gene, CDR1 is MNHNS and CDR2 is SASEGT. The CDR3 nucleotides read TGTGCCAGCAGTTGGGGGAAGAACACTGAAGCTTTCTTT. Its protein product is CASSWGKNTEAFF.

Ten or more counts support this clonotype. At one boundary the junction diverges from the germline segment, which might be a read error. The chain recombines TRBV9 with TRBJ2-2, with TRBD1 as a possible D gene (6 bases). The CDR3 is made up of 13 amino acids. CDR1 and CDR2 (germline): SGDLS, YYNGEE. The CDR3 nucleotides are TGTGCCAGCAGTGTAGGGGGCACCGGGGAGCTGTTTTTT. As protein: CASSVGGTGELFF.

This clonotype was seen many times. The chain carries TRBV19 and TRBJ2-3; 9 bases are shared with TRBD1. This CDR3 region has 14 residues. The V gene's germline CDR1 is LNHDA and CDR2 SQIVND (reference sequence). Losses at the gene ends were 7 bases for V and 5 bases for J; bases not matched to a gene: 7. CDR3 DNA: TGTGCCAGTAAGAGGGGACAGGGCAGAGATACGCAGTATTTT. Translation: CASKRGQGRDTQYF.

This clonotype was counted at least ten times. This sequence joins TRBV5-1 and TRBJ1-1; D is uncertain. The CDR3 spans 15 residues. CDR1 is SGHRS and CDR2 is YFSETQ in the germline V gene. Deletions cut 4 bases from V and 0 bases from J, with 13 bases between. Written as DNA, the CDR3 is TGCGCCAGCAGCCTCTTGACACATATGAACACTGAAGCTTTCTTT. Protein: CASSLLTHMNTEAFF. Together with reference TRBV5-1 and TRBJ1-1, the CDR3 gives the full variable domain: KAGVTQTPRYLIKTRGQQVTLSCSPISGHRSVSWYQQTPGQGLQFLFEYFSETQRNKGNFPGRFSGRQFSNSRSEMNVSTLELGDSALYLCASSLLTHMNTEAFFGQGTRLTVV.

The sample holds many counts of this clonotype. The rearrangement links TRBV27 to TRBJ2-7; 8 bases align to TRBD2. CDR1 is MNHEY and CDR2 is SMNVEV in the germline V gene (reference sequence). This CDR3 is 14 amino acids long. The J segment lost 4 bases and the V segment lost 7 bases, leaving 9 bases of the junction unmatched. CDR3 in amino acids: CASTLTSASYEQYF. CDR3 coding DNA: TGTGCCAGCACCCTGACTAGCGCATCGTACGAGCAGTACTTC.

V and J are TRBV27 and TRBJ1-6; no definite D call. Germline V gene sequence: CDR1 MNHEY, CDR2 SMNVEV (reference sequence). V was cut by 4 bases and J by 0 bases, with 7 bases left in between. The CDR3 contains 15 residues. The CDR3 is CASSSVYSYNSPLHF. In DNA form, the CDR3 reads TGTGCCAGCAGTTCAGTATACTCCTATAATTCACCCCTCCACTTT.

In this sample, this clonotype turned up many times. V is TRBV20-1 and J is TRBJ1-5, with a possible D match to TRBD1 (6 bases). There are 15 residues in the CDR3. The germline CDR1 and CDR2 sequences are DFQATT and SNEGSKA (reference sequence). V lost 0 bases and J 3 bases, leaving 12 bases between the germline ends. The CDR3 sequence: CSARDRTVPNQPQHF. The CDR3 DNA reads as TGCAGTGCTAGAGATCGGACAGTACCCAATCAGCCCCAGCATTTT.

This clonotype was recorded at least ten times. The V gene is TRBV7-9, the J gene TRBJ2-7; D might be TRBD1 (5 bases). In germline, CDR1 is SEHNR, CDR2 FQNEAQ (reference sequence). This CDR3 is built from 13 residues. With 6 bases removed from V and 2 bases from J, the gap between germline ends came to 11 bases. CDR3 nucleotides: TGTGCCAGCAGGAAAGACAGCCCCTACGAGCAGTACTTC. Translating it yields CASRKDSPYEQYF.

This clonotype was recorded at least ten times. The chain recombines TRBV29-1 with TRBJ2-3, with TRBD2 matching over 7 bases. Trimming removed 4 bases from V and 0 bases from J; junction bases left unmatched: 4. This CDR3 region has 14 residues. CDR1 SQVTM and CDR2 ANQGSEA come from the germline V gene. The CDR3 reads CSVVLAASTDTQYF. The CDR3 bases are TGCAGCGTTGTGCTAGCGGCTAGCACAGATACGCAGTATTTT.

The chain is built from TRBV20-1 and TRBJ1-1; D is ambiguous. Trimming took off 6 bases at V and 5 bases at J, with 16 bases between the two ends. Germline CDR1 and CDR2: DFQATT and SNEGSKA (reference sequence). This CDR3 region has 13 residues. The CDR3 reads CSAPLGFETEAFF. The CDR3, as DNA: TGCAGTGCCCCGCTAGGTTTTGAGACTGAAGCTTTCTTT.

This clonotype was recorded at least ten times. V gene TRBV7-2 combines with J gene TRBJ1-4; D possibly corresponds to TRBD1 (6 bases). CDR1 is SGHTA, CDR2 FQGNSA, per germline. Trimming took off 6 bases at V and 7 bases at J, with 12 bases between the two ends. The length of the CDR3 is 13 residues. The CDR3 spells CASSSAGAEKLFF. The CDR3 DNA reads as TGTGCCAGCAGTTCTGCGGGGGCTGAAAAACTGTTTTTT.

The J gene is TRBJ1-5, the V gene TRBV9, with D maybe TRBD1 (5 bases). Looked up from germline, CDR1 is SGDLS and CDR2 is YYNGEE. Trimming left V 3 bases short and J 6 bases short, with 10 bases between. This CDR3 contains 13 residues. The CDR3 DNA reads as TGTGCCAGCAGCGCTGGGGGAACTCAGCCCCAGCATTTT. Translating gives CASSAGGTQPQHF.

The chain carries TRBV18 and TRBJ1-1; no clear D. Between the trimmed V and J ends, which lost 4 bases and 5 bases, there was a span of 8 bases. The germline V gene has CDR1 KGHSH and CDR2 LQKENI. The CDR3 has 12 residues. The CDR3 DNA reads as TGTGCCAGCTCACGGTTTCCAACTGAAGCTTTCTTT. This gives the protein CASSRFPTEAFF.

This clonotype has a count of ten or more. The chain joins TRBV11-2 to TRBJ1-2; weak D call: TRBD1 (5 bases). Germline CDR1 reads SGHAT; CDR2 reads FQNNGV. The V end lost 7 bases, the J end lost 8 bases, and 23 bases lay between the germline ends. This CDR3 is built from 15 residues. DNA for the CDR3: TGTGCCAGCATCCCACCGGGACCCACGGGACGGGGCTACACCTTC. It yields the protein CASIPPGPTGRGYTF. Combining the CDR3 with reference TRBV11-2 and TRBJ1-2 gives the whole variable domain EAGVAQSPRYKIIEKRQSVAFWCNPISGHATLYWYQQILGQGPKLLIQFQNNGVVDDSQLPKDRFSAERLKGVDSTLKIQPAKLEDSAVYLCASIPPGPTGRGYTFGSGTRLTVV.

The sample holds many counts of this clonotype. The CDR3 sequence is CASSLGREYQETQYF. The CDR3 coding sequence is TGTGCCAGCAGCTTAGGCCGGGAGTACCAAGAGACCCAGTACTTC. The chain couples TRBV7-9 to TRBJ2-5; maybe TRBD2 (6 bases). The CDR3 spans 15 residues. V was shortened by 1 base and J by 0 bases, with 9 bases between the two germline ends. CDR1 SEHNR and CDR2 FQNEAQ come from the germline V gene (reference sequence).

At least ten counts were recorded for this clonotype. V and J are TRBV9 and TRBJ2-1; D possibly corresponds to TRBD2 (6 bases). The V and J ends lost 0 bases and 5 bases respectively, with 12 bases between them. The CDR3 spans 15 residues. Germline CDR1 reads SGDLS; CDR2 reads YYNGEE. The CDR3 nucleotides are TGTGCCAGCAGCGTAGACGGGCGGGGACACAATGAGCAGTTCTTC. Its protein is CASSVDGRGHNEQFF.

This clonotype was counted ten times or more. This rearrangement joins TRBV3-1 to TRBJ2-5; 10 bases match TRBD2. Trimming removed 2 bases from V and 2 bases from J; junction bases left unmatched: 5. The CDR3 has 16 amino acids. Germline V gives CDR1 LGHDT, CDR2 YNNKEL (reference sequence). CDR3 in DNA: TGTGCCAGCAGCCAATTTGTTAGCGGGGGGCAAGAGACCCAGTACTTC. It codes for CASSQFVSGGQETQYF.

V is TRBV5-6 and J is TRBJ1-1; D uncertain. CDR3 size: 13 residues. V was pared by 0 bases and J by 8 bases, with 11 bases between. Per the germline V gene, CDR1 is SGHDT and CDR2 is YYEEEE. The CDR3 DNA follows: TGTGCCAGCAGCTTGGCCCGATCTCTGGAAGCTTTCTTT. This encodes CASSLARSLEAFF.

The rearrangement joins TRBV25-1 to TRBJ2-5, with TRBD2 as a possible D gene (6 bases). Germline V gives CDR1 MGHDK, CDR2 SYGVNS. The CDR3 runs 16 residues. Trimming took 2 bases from V and 4 from J, leaving 17 bases between them. The DNA for the CDR3 is TGTGCCAGCAGTGAAGGTTCCGGGGGTCGGTTAGAGACCCAGTACTTC. Encoded protein: CASSEGSGGRLETQYF.

In its sample, this clonotype was seen a few times. The chain links TRBV15 to TRBJ2-2; D remains ambiguous. This CDR3 comprises 15 residues. The V gene lost 0 bases and the J gene lost 0 bases, with 5 bases spanning the gap. CDR1 and CDR2 (germline): LNHNV, YYDKDF (reference sequence). The CDR3 coding sequence is TGTGCCACCAGCAGAGATGTCTCGAACACCGGGGAGCTGTTTTTT. Translating it yields CATSRDVSNTGELFF.

This clonotype has at least ten counts. V usage is TRBV20-1 and J usage is TRBJ2-3, with 9 bases fitting TRBD2. There are 15 residues in the CDR3. V lost 6 bases to trimming and J lost 2 bases; unmatched junction nucleotides: 9. Germline V gene lookup returns CDR1 DFQATT and CDR2 SNEGSKA (reference sequence). Here the CDR3 DNA reads TGCAGTGCGCGAAGGGCTAGCGGGACCACAGATACGCAGTATTTT. Amino acids: CSARRASGTTDTQYF.

This chain joins TRBV19 and TRBJ2-1; D may be TRBD1 (5 bases). Germline lookup yields CDR1 LNHDA and CDR2 SQIVND (reference sequence). Trimming took off 2 bases at V and 0 bases at J, with 11 bases between the two ends. The CDR3 is 16 amino acids. CDR3 nucleotides: TGTGCCAGTAGTATACAGGGTGTAGGCTCCTACAATGAGCAGTTCTTC. Translated: CASSIQGVGSYNEQFF.

Concerning this clonotype: This clone may be a read error of a much larger clone one base away. The chain recombines TRBV7-2 with TRBJ2-7; D is ambiguous. CDR3 size: 15 residues. Per the germline V gene, CDR1 is SGHTA and CDR2 is FQGNSA. The CDR3: CASSQDWSKGYEQYF. For the CDR3, the DNA is TGCGCCAGCAGCCAAGATTGGAGTAAGGGCTACGAGCAGTACTTC.

This clonotype appeared many times. The chain uses TRBV6-1 and TRBJ2-1; 7 bases are a match to TRBD1. Germline CDR1 MNHNS, CDR2 SASEGT. The CDR3 runs 15 residues. Losses at the gene ends were 6 bases for V and 4 bases for J; bases not matched to a gene: 9. The CDR3 nucleotides are TGTGCCAGCAGGAGGGGGCCTGTTATTTACAATGAGCAGTTCTTC. Protein sequence: CASRRGPVIYNEQFF.

J is TRBJ1-2 and V is TRBV19, with a possible D match to TRBD1 (5 bases). CDR3 length: 16 residues. The germline CDR1 and CDR2 sequences are LNHDA and SQIVND (reference sequence). The V end was cut by 8 bases, the J end by 4 bases, with 23 bases between. CDR3 in amino acids: CASSAGTGIFAYGYTF. The CDR3 coding sequence is TGTGCCAGTTCGGCGGGAACAGGAATCTTCGCCTATGGCTACACCTTC.

This clonotype was recorded at least ten times. CDR3 sequence (DNA): TGCGCCAGCAGCTGGCCGCGAGCCGCTAGCACAGATACGCAGTATTTT. Translated, it gives CASSWPRAASTDTQYF. The rearrangement uses TRBV5-1 and TRBJ2-3; D not certain. The germline gives CDR1 SGHRS, CDR2 YFSETQ. Trimming removed 3 bases from V and 0 bases from J, with 14 bases in between. The CDR3 loop spans 16 amino acids.

The V gene is TRBV6-1, the J gene TRBJ2-5; 9 bases fit TRBD1. The trim removed 7 bases at V and 9 bases at J, leaving 15 bases unmatched. The length of the CDR3 is 15 residues. Per the germline V gene, CDR1 is MNHNS and CDR2 is SASEGT. The CDR3 loop reads CASTQQTGGYWAQYF. The CDR3, as DNA: TGTGCCAGCACCCAACAAACAGGGGGCTATTGGGCCCAGTACTTC.

Many counts were recorded for this clonotype. The V and J genes are TRBV6-6 and TRBJ2-7; tentatively, D is TRBD1 (5 bases). The length of the CDR3 is 14 residues. Trimming shortened V by 0 bases and J by 3 bases, and 9 bases separated the two germline ends. Per germline, CDR1 MNHNY and CDR2 SVGAGI (reference sequence). The CDR3 DNA follows: TGTGCCAGCAGTTACTCACAGGCTAGCTACGAGCAGTACTTC. Translation: CASSYSQASYEQYF.

The chain recombines TRBV3-1 with TRBJ2-3; TRBD1 aligns across 12 bases. The V and J ends lost 4 bases and 4 bases, in that order; junction bases with no gene match: 6. The CDR3 has 16 amino acids. Germline V lookup: CDR1 LGHDT, CDR2 YNNKEL (reference sequence). The CDR3 coding sequence is TGTGCCAGCAGCCCACAGGGACAGGGGGCTGCAGATACGCAGTATTTT. Translating gives CASSPQGQGAADTQYF.

Many counts were recorded for this clonotype. For the CDR3, the DNA is TGTGCCAGCAGCTCCGATGCATTTACTGAAGCTTTCTTT. Translation: CASSSDAFTEAFF. This chain links TRBV7-2 with TRBJ1-1; D uncertain. CDR1 and CDR2 from the germline V gene are SGHTA and FQGNSA. The CDR3 has 13 residues. Trimming took off 4 bases at V and 5 bases at J, with 11 bases between the two ends.

The chain links TRBV3-1 to TRBJ1-2; 9 bases agree with TRBD1. This CDR3 is built from 17 residues. Germline CDR1 is LGHDT and CDR2 is YNNKEL (reference sequence). Unmatched junction bases numbered 10, after V lost 1 base and J lost 4 bases. The CDR3 sequence: CASSQGPEGQGPYGYTF. CDR3 bases: TGTGCCAGCAGCCAAGGCCCTGAGGGACAGGGACCCTATGGCTACACCTTC.

This clonotype was recorded many times. This chain joins TRBV5-1 and TRBJ1-2, with TRBD1 matching 9 bases. The junction had 11 bases not matched to a gene; V was cut back by 3 bases and J by 8 bases. Germline V lookup: CDR1 SGHRS, CDR2 YFSETQ. CDR3 length: 15 amino acids. The CDR3 protein is CASSSGQGGLGGYTF. The DNA for the CDR3 is TGCGCCAGCAGCTCGGGACAGGGAGGTCTCGGAGGCTACACCTTC.